The present TCR beta chain was sequenced within a study of T cell responses to AZD1222 COVID-19 vaccine. The V and J ends lost 10 bases and 10 bases respectively, with 23 bases between them. Germline CDR1 reads LNHDA; CDR2 reads SQIVND (reference sequence). CDR3 length: 15 residues. Sequencing was performed with immunoSEQ multiplex PCR; in TCRdb, only in-frame clones are kept and a portion is missing. The repertoire holds approximately 94,000 clones, with roughly nine tenths as singletons. The clonotype comes from an adult in good health. Material: peripheral blood, obtained on day 0 of AZD1222 vaccination. The rearrangement links TRBV19 to TRBJ1-6; a possible D gene is TRBD1 (6 bases). The CDR3 is CATSLVGGGNSPLHF. For the CDR3, the DNA is TGTGCCACCTCCCTTGTAGGGGGAGGAAACTCACCCCTCCACTTT.